Presented here are 5 T cell receptor beta chains from one specimen sequenced in a study of cytomegalovirus exposure and HLA in healthy donors (dated by TCRdb to 2015 to 2018). Library generation was performed with the immunoSEQ multiplex PCR assay. The multiplex PCR relied on a mix of 60 forward primers for TCR Vbeta segments and 13 reverse primers for TCR Jbeta segments. Imported from immuneACCESS, the table was reduced by TCRdb to in-frame sequences with V and J called. These copies leave out some clones; in studies compared against another copy, an unresolved V gene accounts for under half, and the cause of the remainder is not known. This sample's listing comprises around 130,000 clones. The ten top clones hold 1.5% to 1.7% of the sample. Sequenced input: PBMCs. The receptors were sampled from a woman aged 40 to 50 in good health and CMV-seronegative.

The chain employs TRBV5-4 and TRBJ2-5; the D gene is possibly TRBD2 (6 bases). The CDR3 totals 15 residues. V was shortened by 4 bases and J by 5 bases, with 18 bases between the two germline ends. Per the germline V gene, CDR1 is SGHNT and CDR2 is YYREEE (reference sequence). In DNA form, the CDR3 reads TGTGCCAGCAGCCCGAGCCAGGGAGGCTGGGAGACCCAGTACTTC. Translation gives CASSPSQGGWETQYF.

The V and J genes are TRBV27 and TRBJ1-1, with TRBD1 as a possible D gene (5 bases). V lost 7 bases to trimming and J lost 5 bases, with 20 bases between them. In germline, CDR1 is MNHEY, CDR2 SMNVEV (reference sequence). The CDR3 is made up of 15 amino acids. DNA of the CDR3: TGTGCCAGCACCATAAGCGGGACCGTTGGGACTGAAGCTTTCTTT. This codes for CASTISGTVGTEAFF.

V gene TRBV14 combines with J gene TRBJ1-5, with a weak D call TRBD1 (5 bases). This CDR3 region has 14 residues. From germline, CDR1 is SGHDN and CDR2 FVKESK. V gave up 5 bases and J gave up 7 bases, with 15 bases separating them. The CDR3 spells CASSWGGEGQPQHF. DNA of the CDR3: TGTGCCAGCAGCTGGGGCGGGGAGGGCCAGCCCCAGCATTTT.

The V gene is TRBV28, the J gene TRBJ1-2; possibly TRBD1 for D (5 bases). The germline V gene has CDR1 MDHEN and CDR2 SYDVKM. With 7 bases removed from V and 7 bases from J, the gap between germline ends came to 13 bases. The length of the CDR3 is 12 residues. The CDR3 nucleotides read TGTGCCAGCACCCAACGGGGGGGTGGCTACACCTTC. Translated, it gives CASTQRGGGYTF.

The chain has TRBV5-8 and TRBJ1-6; 10 bases agree with TRBD1. Germline loops: CDR1 SGHTS, CDR2 YDEGEE. V lost 0 bases, J lost 9 bases, and 3 bases stayed unmatched. The CDR3 runs 15 residues. This CDR3 reads CASSLVTGGGSPLHF. The CDR3 nucleotides read TGTGCCAGCAGCTTGGTGACAGGGGGCGGTTCACCCCTCCACTTT.